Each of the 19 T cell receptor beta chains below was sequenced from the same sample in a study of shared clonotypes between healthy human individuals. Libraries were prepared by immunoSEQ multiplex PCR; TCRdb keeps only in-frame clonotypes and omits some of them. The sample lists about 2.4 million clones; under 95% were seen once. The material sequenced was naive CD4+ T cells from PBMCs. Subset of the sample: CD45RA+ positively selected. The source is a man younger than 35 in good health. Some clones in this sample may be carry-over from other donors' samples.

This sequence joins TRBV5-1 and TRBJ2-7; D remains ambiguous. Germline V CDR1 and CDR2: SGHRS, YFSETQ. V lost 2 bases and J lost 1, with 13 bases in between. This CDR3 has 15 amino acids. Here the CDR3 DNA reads TGCGCCAGCAGCTTCACTCTCACAGAGTCCTACGAGCAGTACTTC. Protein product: CASSFTLTESYEQYF.

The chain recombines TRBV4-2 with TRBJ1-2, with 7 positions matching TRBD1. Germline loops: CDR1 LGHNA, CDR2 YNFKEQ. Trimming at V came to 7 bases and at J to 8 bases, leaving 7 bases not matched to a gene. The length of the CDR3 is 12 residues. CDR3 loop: CASTATGRGYTF. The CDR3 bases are TGTGCCAGCACCGCGACAGGGCGAGGCTACACCTTC.

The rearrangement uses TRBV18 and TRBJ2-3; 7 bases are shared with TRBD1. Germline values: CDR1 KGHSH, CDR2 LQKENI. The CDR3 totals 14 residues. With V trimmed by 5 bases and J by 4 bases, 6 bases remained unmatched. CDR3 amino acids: CASSETGQADTQYF. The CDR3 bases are TGTGCCAGCTCAGAGACAGGGCAGGCAGATACGCAGTATTTT.

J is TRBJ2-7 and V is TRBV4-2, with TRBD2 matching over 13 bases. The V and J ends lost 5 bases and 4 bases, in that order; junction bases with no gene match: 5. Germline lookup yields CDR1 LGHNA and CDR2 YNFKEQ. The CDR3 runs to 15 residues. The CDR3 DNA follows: TGTGCCAGCAGCTACGGACTAGCGGGAGTTTACGAGCAGTACTTC. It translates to CASSYGLAGVYEQYF.

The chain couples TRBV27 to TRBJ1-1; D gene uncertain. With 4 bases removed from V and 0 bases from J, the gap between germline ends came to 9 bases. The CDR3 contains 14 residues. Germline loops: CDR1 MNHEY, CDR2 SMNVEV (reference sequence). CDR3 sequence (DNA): TGTGCCAGCAGTTCTTACAGTATGAACACTGAAGCTTTCTTT. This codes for CASSSYSMNTEAFF.

The CDR3 DNA reads as TGTGCCACCAGACCACTGGGATCGGGGGAGGAAAAACTGTTTTTT. Its translation is CATRPLGSGEEKLFF. This chain joins TRBV15 and TRBJ1-4, with D perhaps TRBD1 (5 bases). The CDR3 runs 15 residues. Germline V gene lookup returns CDR1 LNHNV and CDR2 YYDKDF (reference sequence). V was cut by 6 bases and J by 8 bases, with 19 bases left in between.

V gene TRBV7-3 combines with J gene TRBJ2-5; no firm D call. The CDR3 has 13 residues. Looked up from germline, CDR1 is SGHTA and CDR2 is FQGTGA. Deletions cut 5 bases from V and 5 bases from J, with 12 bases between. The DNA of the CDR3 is TGTGCCAGCAGCCTAGACTGGTCCGAGACCCAGTACTTC. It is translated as CASSLDWSETQYF. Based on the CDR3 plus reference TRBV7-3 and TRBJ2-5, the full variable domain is GAGVSQTPSNKVTEKGKYVELRCDPISGHTALYWYRQSLGQGPEFLIYFQGTGAADDSGLPNDRFFAVRPEGSVSTLKIQRTERGDSAVYLCASSLDWSETQYFGPGTRLLVL.

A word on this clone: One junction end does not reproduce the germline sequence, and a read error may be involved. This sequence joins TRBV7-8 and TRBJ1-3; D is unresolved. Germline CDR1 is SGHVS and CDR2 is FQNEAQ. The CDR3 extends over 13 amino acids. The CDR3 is CASSLMGLGILHF. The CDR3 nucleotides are TGTGCCAGCAGCTTAATGGGGTTGGGCATCCTTCATTTT.

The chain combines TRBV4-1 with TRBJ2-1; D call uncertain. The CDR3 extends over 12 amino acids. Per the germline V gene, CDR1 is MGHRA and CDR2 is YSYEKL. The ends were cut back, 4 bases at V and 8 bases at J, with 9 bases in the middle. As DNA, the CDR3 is TGCGCCAGCAGCCGGCCGTTAGATGAGCAGTTCTTC. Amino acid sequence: CASSRPLDEQFF.

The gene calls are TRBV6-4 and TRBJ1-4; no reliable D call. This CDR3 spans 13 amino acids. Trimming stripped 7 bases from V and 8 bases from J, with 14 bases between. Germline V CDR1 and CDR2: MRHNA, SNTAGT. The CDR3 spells CASNQNPGEKLFF. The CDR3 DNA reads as TGTGCCAGCAATCAAAACCCCGGGGAAAAACTGTTTTTT.

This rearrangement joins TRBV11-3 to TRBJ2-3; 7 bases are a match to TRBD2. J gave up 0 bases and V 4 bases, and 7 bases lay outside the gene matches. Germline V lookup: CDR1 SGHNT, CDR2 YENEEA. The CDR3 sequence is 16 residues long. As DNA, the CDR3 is TGTGCCAGCAGCTACACCGGGACTACCAGCACAGATACGCAGTATTTT. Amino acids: CASSYTGTTSTDTQYF.

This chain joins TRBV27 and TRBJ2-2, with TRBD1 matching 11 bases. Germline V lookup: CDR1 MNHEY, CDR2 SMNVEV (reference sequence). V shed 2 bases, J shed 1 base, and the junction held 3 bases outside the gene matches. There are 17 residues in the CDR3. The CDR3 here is CASSLRGTGGNTGELFF. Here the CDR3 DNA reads TGTGCCAGCAGTTTAAGGGGGACAGGGGGGAACACCGGGGAGCTGTTTTTT.

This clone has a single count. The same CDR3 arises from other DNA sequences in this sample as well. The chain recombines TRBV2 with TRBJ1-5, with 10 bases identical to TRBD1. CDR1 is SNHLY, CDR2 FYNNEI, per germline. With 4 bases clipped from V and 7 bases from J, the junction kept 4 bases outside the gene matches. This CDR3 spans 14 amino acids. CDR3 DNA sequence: TGTGCCAGCAGTGGACAGGGGGCGGAACAGCCCCAGCATTTT. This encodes CASSGQGAEQPQHF.

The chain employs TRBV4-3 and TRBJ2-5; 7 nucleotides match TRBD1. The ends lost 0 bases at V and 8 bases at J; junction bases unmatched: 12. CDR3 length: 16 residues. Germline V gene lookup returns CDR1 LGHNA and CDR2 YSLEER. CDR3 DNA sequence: TGCGCCAGCAGCCAAGACTACCGGGACAGCGCTGAAACCCAGTACTTC. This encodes CASSQDYRDSAETQYF.

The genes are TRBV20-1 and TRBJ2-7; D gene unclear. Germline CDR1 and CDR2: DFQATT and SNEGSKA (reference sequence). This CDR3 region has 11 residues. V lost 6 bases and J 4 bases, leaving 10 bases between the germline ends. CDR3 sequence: CSAKLEYEQYF. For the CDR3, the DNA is TGCAGTGCAAAGCTAGAATACGAGCAGTACTTC.

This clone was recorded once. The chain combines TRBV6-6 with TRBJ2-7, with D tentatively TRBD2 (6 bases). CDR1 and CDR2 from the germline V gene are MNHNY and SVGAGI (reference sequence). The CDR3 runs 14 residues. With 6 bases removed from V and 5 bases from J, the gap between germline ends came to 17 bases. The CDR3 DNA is TGTGCCAGCAGAGGGACGGGGGACGGAGACGAGCAGTACTTC. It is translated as CASRGTGDGDEQYF.

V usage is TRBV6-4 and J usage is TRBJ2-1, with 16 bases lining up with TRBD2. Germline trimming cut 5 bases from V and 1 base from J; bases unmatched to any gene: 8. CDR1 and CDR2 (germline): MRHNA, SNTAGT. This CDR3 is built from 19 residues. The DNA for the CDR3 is TGTGCCAGCAGTCCTCGGGGACTAGCGGGAGGGCAGTCCTACAATGAGCAGTTCTTC. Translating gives CASSPRGLAGGQSYNEQFF.

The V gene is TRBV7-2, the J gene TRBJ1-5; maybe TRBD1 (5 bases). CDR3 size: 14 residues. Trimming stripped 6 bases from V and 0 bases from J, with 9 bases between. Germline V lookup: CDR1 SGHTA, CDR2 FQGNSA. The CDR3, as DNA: TGTGCCAGCAGAAGGGGCAATAGCAATCAGCCCCAGCATTTT. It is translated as CASRRGNSNQPQHF.

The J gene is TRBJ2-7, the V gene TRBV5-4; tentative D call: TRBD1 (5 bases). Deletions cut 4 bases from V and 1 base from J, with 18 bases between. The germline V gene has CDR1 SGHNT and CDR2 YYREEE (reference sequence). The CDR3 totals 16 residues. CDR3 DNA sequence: TGTGCCAGCAGCCCCCCTCGGCAGGGTATGTCCTACGAGCAGTACTTC. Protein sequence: CASSPPRQGMSYEQYF.